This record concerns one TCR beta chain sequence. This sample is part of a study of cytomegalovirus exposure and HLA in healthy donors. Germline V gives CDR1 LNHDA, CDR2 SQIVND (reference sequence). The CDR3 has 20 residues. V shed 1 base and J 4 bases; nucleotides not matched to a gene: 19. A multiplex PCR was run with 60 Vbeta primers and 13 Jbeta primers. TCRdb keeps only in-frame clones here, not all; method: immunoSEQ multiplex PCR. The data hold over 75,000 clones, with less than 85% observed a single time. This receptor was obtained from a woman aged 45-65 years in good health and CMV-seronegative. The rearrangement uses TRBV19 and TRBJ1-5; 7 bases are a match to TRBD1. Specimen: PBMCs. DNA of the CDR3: TGTGCCAGTAGTATAGGGAGGACAGGCCAAGGGGACCCGCGAAATCAGCCCCAGCATTTT. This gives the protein CASSIGRTGQGDPRNQPQHF.